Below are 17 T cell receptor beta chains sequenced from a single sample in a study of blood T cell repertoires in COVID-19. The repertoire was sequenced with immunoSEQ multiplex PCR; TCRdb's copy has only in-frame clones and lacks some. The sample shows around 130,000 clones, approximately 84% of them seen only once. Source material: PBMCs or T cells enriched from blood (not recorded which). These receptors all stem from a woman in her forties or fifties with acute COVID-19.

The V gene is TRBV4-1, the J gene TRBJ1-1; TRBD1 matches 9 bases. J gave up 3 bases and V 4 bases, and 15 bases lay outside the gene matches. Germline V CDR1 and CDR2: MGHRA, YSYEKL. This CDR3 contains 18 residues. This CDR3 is CASSLGQGTTLLDTEAFF. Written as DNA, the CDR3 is TGCGCCAGCAGCCTCGGACAGGGGACGACGTTACTTGACACTGAAGCTTTCTTT.

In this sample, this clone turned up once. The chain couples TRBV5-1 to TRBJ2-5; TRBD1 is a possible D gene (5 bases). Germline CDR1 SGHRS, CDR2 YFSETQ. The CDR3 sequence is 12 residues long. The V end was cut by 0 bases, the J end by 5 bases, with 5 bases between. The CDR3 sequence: CASSLDRETQYF. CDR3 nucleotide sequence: TGCGCCAGCAGCTTGGACAGGGAGACCCAGTACTTC. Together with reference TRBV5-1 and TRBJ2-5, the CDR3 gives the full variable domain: KAGVTQTPRYLIKTRGQQVTLSCSPISGHRSVSWYQQTPGQGLQFLFEYFSETQRNKGNFPGRFSGRQFSNSRSEMNVSTLELGDSALYLCASSLDRETQYFGPGTRLLVL.

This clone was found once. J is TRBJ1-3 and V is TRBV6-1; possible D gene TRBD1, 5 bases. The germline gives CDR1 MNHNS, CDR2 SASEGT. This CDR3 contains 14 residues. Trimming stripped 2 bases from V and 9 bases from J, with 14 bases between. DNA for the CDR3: TGTGCCAGCAGTGAATTCCAGGGAGGACGCACCATATATTTT. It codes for CASSEFQGGRTIYF.

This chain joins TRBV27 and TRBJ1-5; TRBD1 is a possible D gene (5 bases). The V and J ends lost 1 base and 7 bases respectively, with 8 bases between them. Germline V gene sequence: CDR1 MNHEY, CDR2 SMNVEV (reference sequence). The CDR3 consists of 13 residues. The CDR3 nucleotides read TGTGCCAGCAGTTTATGGAGGGGCCAGCCCCAGCATTTT. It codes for CASSLWRGQPQHF.

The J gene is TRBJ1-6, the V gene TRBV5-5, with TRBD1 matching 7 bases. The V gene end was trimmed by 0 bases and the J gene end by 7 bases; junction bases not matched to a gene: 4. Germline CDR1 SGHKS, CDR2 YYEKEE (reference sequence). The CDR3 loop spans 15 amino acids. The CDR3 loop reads CASSLATGTNSPLHF. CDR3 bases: TGTGCCAGCAGCTTGGCGACAGGGACAAATTCACCCCTCCACTTT.

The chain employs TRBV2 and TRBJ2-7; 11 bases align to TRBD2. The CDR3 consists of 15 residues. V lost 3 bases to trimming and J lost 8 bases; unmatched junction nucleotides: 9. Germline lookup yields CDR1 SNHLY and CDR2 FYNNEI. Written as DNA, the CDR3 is TGTGCCAGCAGTGACGGGACTAGCGGTTCTACGAAGCAGTACTTC. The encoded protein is CASSDGTSGSTKQYF.

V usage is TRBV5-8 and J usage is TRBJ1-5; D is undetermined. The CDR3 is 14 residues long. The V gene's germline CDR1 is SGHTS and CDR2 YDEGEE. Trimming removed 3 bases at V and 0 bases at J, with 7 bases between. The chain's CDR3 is CASSSRDSNQPQHF. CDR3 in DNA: TGTGCCAGCAGCTCCCGGGATAGCAATCAGCCCCAGCATTTT.

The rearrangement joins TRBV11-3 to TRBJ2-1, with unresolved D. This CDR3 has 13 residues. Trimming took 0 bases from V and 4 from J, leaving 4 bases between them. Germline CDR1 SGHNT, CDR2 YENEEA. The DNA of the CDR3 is TGTGCCAGCAGCTTAGATAGATACAATGAGCAGTTCTTC. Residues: CASSLDRYNEQFF.

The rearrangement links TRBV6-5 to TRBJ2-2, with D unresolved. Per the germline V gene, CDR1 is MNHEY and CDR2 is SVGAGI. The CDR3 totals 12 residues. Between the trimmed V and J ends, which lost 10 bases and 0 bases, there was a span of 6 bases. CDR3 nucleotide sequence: TGTGCCACCCTCCCGAACACCGGGGAGCTGTTTTTT. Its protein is CATLPNTGELFF.

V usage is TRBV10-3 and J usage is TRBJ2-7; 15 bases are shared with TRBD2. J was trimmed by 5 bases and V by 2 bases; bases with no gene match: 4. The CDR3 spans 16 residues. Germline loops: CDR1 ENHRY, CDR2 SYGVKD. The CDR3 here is CAISEGLAGGRDEQYF. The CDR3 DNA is TGTGCCATCAGTGAGGGACTAGCGGGAGGGCGGGACGAGCAGTACTTC.

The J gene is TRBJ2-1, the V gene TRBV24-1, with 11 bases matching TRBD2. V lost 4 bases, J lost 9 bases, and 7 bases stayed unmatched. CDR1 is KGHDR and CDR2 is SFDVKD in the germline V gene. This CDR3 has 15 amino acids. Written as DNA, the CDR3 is TGTGCCACCAGTGAGGACTTTACTAGCGGGAGTGAGCAGTTCTTC. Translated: CATSEDFTSGSEQFF.

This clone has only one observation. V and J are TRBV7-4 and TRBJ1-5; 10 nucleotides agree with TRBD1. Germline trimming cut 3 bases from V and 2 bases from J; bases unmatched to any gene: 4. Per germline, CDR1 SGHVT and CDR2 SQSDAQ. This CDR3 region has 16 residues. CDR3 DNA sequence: TGTGCCAGCAGCTTCGGACAGGGGGGTGGCAATCAGCCCCAGCATTTT. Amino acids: CASSFGQGGGNQPQHF.

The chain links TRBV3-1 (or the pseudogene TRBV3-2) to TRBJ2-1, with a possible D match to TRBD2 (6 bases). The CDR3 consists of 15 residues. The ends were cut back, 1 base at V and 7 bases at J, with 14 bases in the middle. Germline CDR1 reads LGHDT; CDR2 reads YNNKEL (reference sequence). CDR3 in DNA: TGTGCCAGCAGCCAAGGGGCGGGAAAGGTAAATGAGCAGTTCTTC. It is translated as CASSQGAGKVNEQFF.

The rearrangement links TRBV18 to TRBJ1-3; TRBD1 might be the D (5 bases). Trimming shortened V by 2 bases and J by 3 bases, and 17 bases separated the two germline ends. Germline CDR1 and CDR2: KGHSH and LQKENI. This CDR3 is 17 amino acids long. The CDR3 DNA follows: TGTGCCAGCTCACCAAATGACAGATCTCTGAGTGGAAACACCATATATTTT. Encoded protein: CASSPNDRSLSGNTIYF. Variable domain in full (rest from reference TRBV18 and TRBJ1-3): NAGVMQNPRHLVRRRGQEARLRCSPMKGHSHVYWYRQLPEEGLKFMVYLQKENIIDESGMPKERFSAEFPKEGPSILRIQQVVRGDSAAYFCASSPNDRSLSGNTIYFGEGSWLTVV.

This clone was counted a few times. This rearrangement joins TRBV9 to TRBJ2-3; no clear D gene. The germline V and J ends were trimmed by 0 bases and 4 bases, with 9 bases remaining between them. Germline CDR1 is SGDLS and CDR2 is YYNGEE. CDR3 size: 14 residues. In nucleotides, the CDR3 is TGTGCCAGCAGCGTAGGCGGCGATTCAGATACGCAGTATTTT. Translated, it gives CASSVGGDSDTQYF.

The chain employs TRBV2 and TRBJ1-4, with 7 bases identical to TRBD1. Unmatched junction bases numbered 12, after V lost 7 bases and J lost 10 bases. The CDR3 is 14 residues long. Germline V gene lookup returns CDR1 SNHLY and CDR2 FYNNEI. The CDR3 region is CASIIQGTAGKLFF. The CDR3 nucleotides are TGTGCCAGCATAATACAGGGGACCGCCGGAAAACTGTTTTTT.

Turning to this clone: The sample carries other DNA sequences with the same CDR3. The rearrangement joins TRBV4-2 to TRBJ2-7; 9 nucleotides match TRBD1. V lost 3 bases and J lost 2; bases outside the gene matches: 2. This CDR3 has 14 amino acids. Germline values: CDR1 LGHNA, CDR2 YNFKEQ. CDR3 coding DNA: TGTGCCAGCAGCCAGGGACAGGGCACCTACGAGCAGTACTTC. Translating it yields CASSQGQGTYEQYF.